These T cell receptor beta chains were read from a single sample in a study of shared clonotypes between healthy human individuals. Repertoires were generated with immunoSEQ multiplex PCR, while TCRdb's copy carries only in-frame clones and drops some. Here the sample spans about 2.1 million clones, just over 90% being singletons. Sequenced: naive CD8+ T cells from PBMCs. The receptors come from a man in his late teens or twenties in good health. Some clones in this sample may be carry-over from other donors' samples. Each CDR3 is given with its conserved first and last residue.

V gene	CDR3 length	J gene	CDR3 protein
TRBV7-9	14	TRBJ2-7	CASSPPWGSYEQYF
TRBV4-3	14	TRBJ1-1	CASSQQDTRTEAFF
TRBV13	17	TRBJ1-1	CASSLRSGASVNTEAFF
TRBV27	14	TRBJ2-1	CASGTGQGGNEQFF
TRBV6-5	15	TRBJ1-4	CASTIRAGPHEKLFF
TRBV4-2	17	TRBJ2-1	CASSQGWGQGSYNEQFF
TRBV4-1	17	TRBJ2-1	CASSQDRAGGPRGEQFF
TRBV30	12	TRBJ1-2	CALQNRDYGYTF
TRBV19	15	TRBJ1-1	CASSSNPYMNTEAFF
TRBV2	12	TRBJ2-7	CASIQRGDEQYF
TRBV5-6	13	TRBJ2-2	CASSLANTGELFF
TRBV7-9	14	TRBJ1-4	CASSPDRGGEKLFF
TRBV27	13	TRBJ2-1	CASSLAGADEQFF
TRBV28	14	TRBJ2-3	CASRPSGSTDTQYF